A selection of T cell receptor beta chains follows, all from one sample in a study of shared clonotypes between healthy human individuals. Method: immunoSEQ multiplex PCR; TCRdb's copy keeps in-frame clones and lacks some. The sample includes about 1.5 million clones, around 97% of them seen just once. The specimen sequenced was naive CD4+ T cells sorted from blood. The source of these receptors is a man aged 30 to 45 in good health. The CDR3 runs from the conserved cysteine through the conserved F or W. Each record gives: J gene, V gene, clone size, D gene, CDR3 length, CDR3 DNA, CDR3 protein. The D gene is left open where the match is weak. For some rows the clone size is stated as once, few or many, or as a class when expanded; others skip it.

TRBJ1-5 | TRBV5-6 | - | - | 13 | TGTGCCAGCAGCTTGGGTTGGGGGCAGCCCCAGCATTTT | CASSLGWGQPQHF
TRBJ2-7 | TRBV19 | - | TRBD2 | 16 | TGTGCCAGTAGTAGAGGCGGGAGCGACAGCTCCTACGAGCAGTACTTC | CASSRGGSDSSYEQYF
TRBJ2-7 | TRBV11-3 | - | TRBD1 | 14 | TGTGCCAGCAGCCCTGGGACAGGGTCCTACGAGCAGTACTTC | CASSPGTGSYEQYF
TRBJ2-1 | TRBV11-3 | - | - | 16 | TGTGCCAGCAGCCCCCGGGCAGGGGCACAATACAATGAGCAGTTCTTC | CASSPRAGAQYNEQFF
TRBJ2-3 | TRBV11-3 | - | TRBD2 | 15 | TGTGCCAGCAGCTTAAGGGGAGGGGTCACAGATACGCAGTATTTT | CASSLRGGVTDTQYF
TRBJ1-5 | TRBV18 | - | - | 14 | TGTGCCAGCTCACAGGAGTCGGGTCGTCAGCCCCAGCATTTT | CASSQESGRQPQHF
TRBJ2-1 | TRBV28 | - | TRBD2 | 16 | TGTGCCAGCACCAAACTAGCGGGGGAAACCTACAATGAGCAGTTCTTC | CASTKLAGETYNEQFF
TRBJ2-7 | TRBV28 | - | - | 13 | TGTGCCACCTACGGAGTTCTGTCCTACGAGCAGTACTTC | CATYGVLSYEQYF
TRBJ2-2 | TRBV7-6 | - | TRBD2 | 15 | TGTGCCAGCAGCCCCGGGACTAGCGGCACCGGGGAGCTGTTTTTT | CASSPGTSGTGELFF
TRBJ2-5 | TRBV7-8 | - | - | 14 | TGTGCCAGCAGCTTAGTGCGACAAAGGGAGACCCAGTACTTC | CASSLVRQRETQYF
TRBJ2-7 | TRBV28 | - | TRBD2 | 15 | TGTGCCAGCACCCTCTCAGGCGCGGGAGTGGACGAGCAGTACTTC | CASTLSGAGVDEQYF
TRBJ2-4 | TRBV11-2 | - | - | 16 | TGTGCCAGCAGCCGCACCGGCCAGGGGAGGGGAAACATTCAGTACTTC | CASSRTGQGRGNIQYF
TRBJ2-7 | TRBV2 | - | - | 14 | TGTGCCAGCAGGGACAGAGCCGGGGAGTACGAGCAGTACTTC | CASRDRAGEYEQYF
TRBJ2-2 | TRBV19 | once | TRBD1 | 15 | TGTGCCAGCGCCCGGGACAGGGGGCGGACCGGGGAGCTGTTTTTT | CASARDRGRTGELFF
TRBJ1-4 | TRBV7-9 | - | - | 16 | TGTGCCAGCAGCTTAGCCGACAGAGCCTCTAATGAAAAACTGTTTTTT | CASSLADRASNEKLFF
TRBJ2-1 | TRBV4-3 | once | - | 13 | TGCGCCAGCAGCCAAGACAATTTCCATGAGCAGTTCTTC | CASSQDNFHEQFF
TRBJ2-5 | TRBV29-1 | - | TRBD1 | 13 | TGCAGCGTTCGTGGACAGGGAGGAGAGACCCAGTACTTC | CSVRGQGGETQYF
TRBJ2-3 | TRBV9 | - | TRBD2 | 16 | TGTGCCAGCAGCGGCGGACTAGCGGGAGGGATAGATACGCAGTATTTT | CASSGGLAGGIDTQYF
TRBJ2-3 | TRBV19 | - | TRBD2 | 13 | TGTGCCAGTAGTATGGAAGCGGGGGATACGCAGTATTTT | CASSMEAGDTQYF
TRBJ2-3 | TRBV11-2 | once | - | 16 | TGTGCCAGCAGCTTAGCCAGCGGTACTAGCACAGATACGCAGTATTTT | CASSLASGTSTDTQYF
TRBJ2-2 | TRBV2 | - | - | 15 | TGTGCCAGCAGCCCCAGGCGAAGCAACACCGGGGAGCTGTTTTTT | CASSPRRSNTGELFF
TRBJ2-3 | TRBV10-2 | - | - | 14 | TGCGCCAGCAAGGTAGATTCTAGCACAGATACGCAGTATTTT | CASKVDSSTDTQYF
TRBJ2-3 | TRBV14 | - | - | 15 | TGTGCCAGCAGCGAGGGACAACGGGTCCTGGATACGCAGTATTTT | CASSEGQRVLDTQYF
TRBJ1-4 | TRBV19 | - | - | 14 | TGTGCCAGTAGTGACAGGACTTTGCCTGAAAAACTGTTTTTT | CASSDRTLPEKLFF
TRBJ2-3 | TRBV18 | - | - | 13 | TGTGCCAGCTCACTACTAGCATCAGATACGCAGTATTTT | CASSLLASDTQYF
TRBJ2-7 | TRBV18 | - | TRBD1 | 15 | TGTGCCAGCTCACCCGGGACAGGGAGCTTCTACGAGCAGTACTTC | CASSPGTGSFYEQYF
TRBJ1-5 | TRBV2 | - | - | 13 | TGTGCCAGCAGCAGCAGGGTTAATCAGCCCCAGCATTTT | CASSSRVNQPQHF
TRBJ1-4 | TRBV5-4 | - | - | 13 | TGTGCCAGCAGCTTCCAGGGCGGTGAAAAACTGTTTTTT | CASSFQGGEKLFF
TRBJ2-7 | TRBV7-9 | - | TRBD2 | 16 | TGTGCCAGCAGCTCGTGGGGGACTAGCGGGAGAGGCGAGCAGTACTTC | CASSSWGTSGRGEQYF
TRBJ1-2 | TRBV18 | - | TRBD1 | 14 | TGTGCCAGCACACCAACCGACAGGGACTATGGCTACACCTTC | CASTPTDRDYGYTF
TRBJ1-2 | TRBV7-2 | - | - | 15 | TGTGCCAGCAGCCCCCGCGAACCAGCTAACTATGGCTACACCTTC | CASSPREPANYGYTF
TRBJ2-2 | TRBV11-2 | once | - | 12 | TGTGCCAGCAGCTCCGGTATCGGGGAGCTGTTTTTT | CASSSGIGELFF
TRBJ2-7 | TRBV9 | - | - | 15 | TGTGCCAGCAGCTCCGGATGGGGTTCGAGTTTCGAGCAGTACTTC | CASSSGWGSSFEQYF
TRBJ2-7 | TRBV5-1 | - | - | 16 | TGCGCCAGCAGCATCTTCGGACGGTTTCCTACGGGGGAGCAGTACTTC | CASSIFGRFPTGEQYF
TRBJ2-3 | TRBV5-6 | - | - | 15 | TGTGCCAGCAGCTCCTACGACAGGAGCACAGATACGCAGTATTTT | CASSSYDRSTDTQYF